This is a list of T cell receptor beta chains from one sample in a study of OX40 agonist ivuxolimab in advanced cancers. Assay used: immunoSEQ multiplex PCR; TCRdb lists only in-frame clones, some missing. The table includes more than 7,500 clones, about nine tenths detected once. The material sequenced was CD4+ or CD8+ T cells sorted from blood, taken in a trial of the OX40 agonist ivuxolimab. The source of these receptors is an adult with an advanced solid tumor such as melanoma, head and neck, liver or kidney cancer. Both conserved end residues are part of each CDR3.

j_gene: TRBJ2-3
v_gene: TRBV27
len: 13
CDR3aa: CASSPRPYDTQYF

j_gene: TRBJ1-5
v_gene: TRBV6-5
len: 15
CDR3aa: CASSSMTGGGQPQHF

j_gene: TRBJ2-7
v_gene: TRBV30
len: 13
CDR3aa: CAWTGLASYEQYF

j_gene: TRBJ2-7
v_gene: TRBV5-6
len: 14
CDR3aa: CASSLVPNNHEQYF

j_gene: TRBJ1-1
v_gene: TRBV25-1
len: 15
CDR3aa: CASSEWVGGGTEAFF

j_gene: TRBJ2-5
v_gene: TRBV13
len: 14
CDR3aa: CASSSYTIPETQYF

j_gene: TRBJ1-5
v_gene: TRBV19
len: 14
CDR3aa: CASSTPGPNQPQHF

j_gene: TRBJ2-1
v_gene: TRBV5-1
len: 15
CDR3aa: CASSPDRGQGDEQFF

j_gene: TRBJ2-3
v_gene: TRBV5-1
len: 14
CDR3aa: CASRPPERGDTQYF

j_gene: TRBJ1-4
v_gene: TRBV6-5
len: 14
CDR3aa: CASSPVSWWEKLFF

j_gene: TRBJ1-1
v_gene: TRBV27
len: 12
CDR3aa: CASSSRTGPAFF

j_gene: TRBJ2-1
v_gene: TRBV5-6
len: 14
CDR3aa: CASSSVGGFNEQFF

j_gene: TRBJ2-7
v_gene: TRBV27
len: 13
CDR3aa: CASSRNSRYEQYF

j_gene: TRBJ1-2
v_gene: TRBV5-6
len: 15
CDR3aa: CASSTLDPAEYGYTF

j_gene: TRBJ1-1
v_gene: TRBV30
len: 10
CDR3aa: CAWIPTEAFF

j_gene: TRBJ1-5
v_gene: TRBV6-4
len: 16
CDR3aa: CASPGGADWSNQPQHF

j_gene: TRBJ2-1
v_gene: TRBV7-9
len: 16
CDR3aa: CASSSVEIGSYNEQFF

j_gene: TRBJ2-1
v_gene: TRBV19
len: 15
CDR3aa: CASSWGSGGYNEQFF

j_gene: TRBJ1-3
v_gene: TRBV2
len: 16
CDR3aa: CASSEVTDRAGNTIYF